The 22 T cell receptor beta chains in this list originate from one sample, sequenced in a study of cytomegalovirus exposure and HLA in healthy donors (dated 2017 in TCRdb). The method was the immunoSEQ multiplex PCR assay. For the multiplex PCR, a mixture combining 60 forward primers for TCR Vbeta segments and 13 reverse primers for TCR Jbeta segments was used. In its TCRdb copy, this immuneACCESS table keeps in-frame sequences only and misses some clones. Where compared with another copy, unresolved V genes explain less than half of these, and the others have no known cause. The sample yields about 160,000 clones; roughly four fifths were counted once. Jointly, the top ten make up less than 2% of the sample. Sequenced sample: PBMCs. The receptors here all came from a man aged 35 to 55 in good health and CMV-seronegative.

V and J are TRBV11-2 and TRBJ2-3; no clear D gene. Germline V gives CDR1 SGHAT, CDR2 FQNNGV. CDR3 size: 17 residues. V was cut by 5 bases and J by 0 bases, with 18 bases left in between. As DNA, the CDR3 is TGTGCCAGCAGCCCCCCTCAGCCAGCGCTAAGCACAGATACGCAGTATTTT. This gives the protein CASSPPQPALSTDTQYF.

J is TRBJ1-2 and V is TRBV29-1; 9 positions agree with TRBD1. CDR3 size: 12 residues. The V gene end was trimmed by 7 bases and the J gene end by 6 bases; junction bases not matched to a gene: 6. Germline V lookup: CDR1 SQVTM, CDR2 ANQGSEA. The CDR3 reads CSDPTGGNGYTF. In DNA form, the CDR3 reads TGCAGCGATCCTACAGGGGGCAATGGCTACACCTTC.

This clone was counted only a few times. The gene calls are TRBV5-1 and TRBJ1-1; 7 nucleotides agree with TRBD1. V gave up 4 bases and J gave up 0 bases; unmatched junction bases: 3. CDR1 and CDR2 from the germline V gene are SGHRS and YFSETQ. This CDR3 has 14 amino acids. Here the CDR3 reads CASSEGQLNTEAFF. The CDR3 DNA is TGCGCCAGCAGCGAGGGACAGTTGAACACTGAAGCTTTCTTT.

The chain is built from TRBV6-5 and TRBJ2-7, with D possibly TRBD2 on 6 matching bases. Trimming left V 1 base short and J 2 bases short, with 12 bases between. CDR3 length equals 15 residues. CDR1 is MNHEY and CDR2 is SVGAGI in the germline V gene. The CDR3 spells CASSYYYGGTYEQYF. In DNA form, the CDR3 reads TGTGCCAGCAGTTACTATTACGGAGGGACCTACGAGCAGTACTTC.

The rearrangement joins TRBV12-5 to TRBJ1-2; TRBD1 agrees at 7 bases. The CDR3 extends over 13 amino acids. Losses at the gene ends were 5 bases for V and 2 bases for J; bases not matched to a gene: 2. In germline, CDR1 is LGHNT, CDR2 FRNRAP. DNA of the CDR3: TGTGCTAGTGGTCCACAGGGGAACTATGGCTACACCTTC. Amino acid sequence: CASGPQGNYGYTF. The whole variable domain, remainder taken from reference TRBV12-5 and TRBJ1-2, is DARVTQTPRHKVTEMGQEVTMRCQPILGHNTVFWYRQTMMQGLELLAYFRNRAPLDDSGMPKDRFSAEMPDATLATLKIQPSEPRDSAVYFCASGPQGNYGYTFGSGTRLTVV.

J is TRBJ2-7 and V is TRBV5-4; 8 bases line up with TRBD2. The junction had 18 bases not matched to a gene; V was cut back by 4 bases and J by 9 bases. The CDR3 runs to 16 residues. Germline V gene sequence: CDR1 SGHNT, CDR2 YYREEE (reference sequence). CDR3 DNA sequence: TGTGCCAGCAGCACCCCCGAAGCGGGAGTAATTGGTCGGCAGTACTTC. Its translation: CASSTPEAGVIGRQYF. Full variable domain (outside the CDR3, taken from reference TRBV5-4 and TRBJ2-7): ETGVTQSPTHLIKTRGQQVTLRCSSQSGHNTVSWYQQALGQGPQFIFQYYREEENGRGNFPPRFSGLQFPNYSSELNVNALELDDSALYLCASSTPEAGVIGRQYFGPGTRLTVT.

The J gene is TRBJ1-5, the V gene TRBV18, with 7 nucleotides matching TRBD1. Unmatched junction bases numbered 9, after V lost 3 bases and J lost 7 bases. CDR1 and CDR2 (germline): KGHSH, LQKENI. The CDR3 is 15 amino acids. Here the CDR3 DNA reads TGTGCCAGCTCACCTCTAGAGACAGGGTCCCAGCCCCAGCATTTT. It codes for CASSPLETGSQPQHF.

This sequence joins TRBV28 and TRBJ2-7; D is ambiguous. Trimming stripped 4 bases from V and 2 bases from J, with 9 bases between. CDR1 and CDR2 (germline): MDHEN, SYDVKM. CDR3 length equals 13 residues. The CDR3 DNA reads TGTGCCAGCAGTTCCCCCCGGGCCTACGAGCAGTACTTC. Translating gives CASSSPRAYEQYF.

DNA of the CDR3: TGCGCCAGCAGCGAGATCAGGGCCTCGCCTTACTACGAGCAGTACTTC. Amino acid sequence: CASSEIRASPYYEQYF. The chain recombines TRBV4-1 with TRBJ2-7, with D maybe TRBD1 (5 bases). Germline V gene data show CDR1 as MGHRA and CDR2 as YSYEKL. The CDR3 runs 16 residues. The V end was cut by 5 bases, the J end by 3 bases, with 20 bases between.

This clone turned up a few times. V and J are TRBV5-1 and TRBJ2-7; no clear D. This CDR3 contains 15 residues. Trimming cost V 2 bases and J 3 bases, with 15 bases left between them. Germline CDR1 and CDR2: SGHRS and YFSETQ. The CDR3 here is CASSLNYGGDYEQYF. DNA for the CDR3: TGCGCCAGCAGCTTAAATTACGGCGGAGACTACGAGCAGTACTTC.

J is TRBJ1-2 and V is TRBV6-6, with D unresolved. The CDR3 is 14 amino acids. V was shortened by 2 bases and J by 4 bases, with 11 bases between the two germline ends. Germline V CDR1 and CDR2: MNHNY, SVGAGI (reference sequence). The CDR3 reads CASSYGQESYGYTF. The DNA of the CDR3 is TGTGCCAGCAGTTACGGGCAGGAAAGCTATGGCTACACCTTC.

This clone was seen only once. The rearrangement links TRBV7-9 to TRBJ1-1, with 9 bases identical to TRBD1. V dropped 4 bases and J dropped 7; count of bases not matched to a gene: 10. The germline gives CDR1 SEHNR, CDR2 FQNEAQ (reference sequence). This CDR3 is built from 15 residues. CDR3 nucleotide sequence: TGTGCCAGCAGCTCCTGGGACAGGGTCAGAGGTGAAGCTTTCTTT. Translation gives CASSSWDRVRGEAFF.

V gene TRBV10-3 combines with J gene TRBJ1-5; no reliable D call. V was clipped by 10 bases and J by 0 bases, with 13 bases between them. In germline, CDR1 is ENHRY, CDR2 SYGVKD. The CDR3 runs to 14 residues. CDR3 DNA: TGTGCCACCATGGCCGTTTATAGCAATCAGCCCCAGCATTTT. This sequence encodes CATMAVYSNQPQHF.

CDR3 sequence reads: CASSPWTVNTEAFF. For the CDR3, the DNA is TGTGCCAGCAGCCCATGGACAGTGAACACTGAAGCTTTCTTT. The rearrangement uses TRBV28 and TRBJ1-1; possible D gene TRBD1, 6 bases. The germline CDR1 and CDR2 sequences are MDHEN and SYDVKM. This CDR3 has 14 residues. V dropped 6 bases and J dropped 0 bases, with 11 bases sitting between them.

The CDR3 DNA reads TGTGCCAGCAGTCCCTGGACAGGGGGCAGGTATGGCTACACCTTC. It specifies CASSPWTGGRYGYTF. This chain links TRBV27 with TRBJ1-2; 11 positions agree with TRBD1. CDR3 size: 15 residues. Germline V lookup: CDR1 MNHEY, CDR2 SMNVEV (reference sequence). J lost 5 bases, V lost 5 bases, and 7 bases had no gene match.

The chain links TRBV5-1 to TRBJ1-1; 10 nucleotides align to TRBD1. Germline V CDR1 and CDR2: SGHRS, YFSETQ. This CDR3 has 14 residues. V lost 0 bases and J lost 6; bases outside the gene matches: 2. CDR3 DNA sequence: TGCGCCAGCAGCTTGGCCGGGACAGGGGCTGAAGCTTTCTTT. It specifies CASSLAGTGAEAFF.

The chain couples TRBV6-5 to TRBJ2-7; D might be TRBD2 (5 bases). The V end was cut by 2 bases, the J end by 12 bases, with 17 bases between. CDR3 length: 13 residues. Germline V gene lookup returns CDR1 MNHEY and CDR2 SVGAGI. The CDR3 region has the DNA TGTGCCAGCAGTTACGCCCCACTACTAGAGACGTACTTC. Translated: CASSYAPLLETYF.

The J gene is TRBJ2-5, the V gene TRBV29-1; 11 bases map to TRBD1. Germline-derived CDR1 and CDR2 are SQVTM and ANQGSEA. With 6 bases clipped from V and 4 bases from J, the junction kept 4 bases outside the gene matches. The CDR3 length is 13 residues. Here the CDR3 DNA reads TGCAGCGTGGACAGGGGGCGCCGAGAGACCCAGTACTTC. It is translated as CSVDRGRRETQYF.

As concerns this clone: Different DNA sequences within this sample yield the same CDR3. The chain recombines TRBV10-3 with TRBJ2-7; D gene ambiguous. The CDR3 has 12 residues. CDR1 and CDR2 from the germline V gene are ENHRY and SYGVKD. Trimming cost V 3 bases and J 4 bases, with 7 bases left between them. CDR3 bases: TGTGCCATCAGTGACGCCGGGTACGAGCAGTACTTC. This sequence encodes CAISDAGYEQYF.

This clone was counted only a few times. The chain employs TRBV4-2 and TRBJ1-2; D unclear. CDR3 length: 15 amino acids. Trimming shortened V by 0 bases and J by 3 bases, and 11 bases separated the two germline ends. CDR1 is LGHNA, CDR2 YNFKEQ, per germline. The CDR3 DNA reads as TGTGCCAGCAGCCAAGATCCGGGTACGGACTATGGCTACACCTTC. Its translation: CASSQDPGTDYGYTF.

This chain connects TRBV25-1 to TRBJ1-1, with D unclear. The germline gives CDR1 MGHDK, CDR2 SYGVNS. Deletions cut 4 bases from V and 2 bases from J, with 11 bases between. The CDR3 spans 14 residues. The CDR3 coding sequence is TGTGCCAGCAGTGCCTCAGAAAGAAACACTGAAGCTTTCTTT. Protein: CASSASERNTEAFF.

A single count supports this clone. The V and J genes are TRBV5-1 and TRBJ1-2; no definite D call. Trimming took off 4 bases at V and 3 bases at J, with 10 bases between the two ends. The CDR3 runs 13 residues. Per germline, CDR1 SGHRS and CDR2 YFSETQ. The CDR3 is CASSPKGDYGYTF. The CDR3 DNA reads as TGCGCCAGCAGCCCAAAGGGAGACTATGGCTACACCTTC.